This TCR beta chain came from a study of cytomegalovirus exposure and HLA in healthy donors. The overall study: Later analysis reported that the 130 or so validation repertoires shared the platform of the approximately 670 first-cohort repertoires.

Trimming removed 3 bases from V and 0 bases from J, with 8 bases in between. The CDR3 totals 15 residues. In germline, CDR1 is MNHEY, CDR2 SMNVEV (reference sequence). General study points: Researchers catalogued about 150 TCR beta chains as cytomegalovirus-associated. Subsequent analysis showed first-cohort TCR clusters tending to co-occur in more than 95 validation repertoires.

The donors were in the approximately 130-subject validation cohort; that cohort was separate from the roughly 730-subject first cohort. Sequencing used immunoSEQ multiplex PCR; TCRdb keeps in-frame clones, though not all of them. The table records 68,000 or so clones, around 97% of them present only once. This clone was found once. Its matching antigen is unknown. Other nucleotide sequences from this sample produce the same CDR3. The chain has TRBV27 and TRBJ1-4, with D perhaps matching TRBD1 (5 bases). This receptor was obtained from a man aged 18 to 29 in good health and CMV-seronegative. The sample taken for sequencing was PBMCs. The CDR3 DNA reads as TGTGCCAGCAGTTTTGGGGGGGCAACTAATGAAAAACTGTTTTTT. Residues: CASSFGGATNEKLFF.